This T cell receptor (beta chain) was captured in a study of neurological immune-mediated disorders (dated by TCRdb to between 2019 and 2020). In the study overall: Peripheral blood TCR-beta repertoires from HTLV-I-associated myelopathy (HAM/TSP) patients, multiple sclerosis patients and healthy controls were compared by UMI-based sequencing. The approximately 100 TCR-beta libraries included longitudinal samples, technical triplicates and paired sorted CD4+ and CD8+ T-cell subsets alongside PBMC samples. The cohort included approximately 68 subjects: approximately 15 with HAM/TSP, around 34 with multiple sclerosis, and some 20 healthy controls. What the authors observed across the whole study: Across subjects, expanded clones never shared an identical CDR3 amino acid sequence, which suggests that the TCR-beta repertoires in every group were private. The highest TCR clonal expansion was observed in HAM/TSP patients, whereas the lowest was observed in MS patients, even when compared with healthy controls.

CDR1 MNHEY and CDR2 SVGAGI were looked up in the germline V gene. From cysteine to phenylalanine, the CDR3 is 11 amino acids long. CDR3 DNA is the only sequence kept; it has 33 bases, read in frame from the first base. Trimming at the junction amounts to 5 bases on V and 6 bases on J, and the germline ends lie 8 bases apart. This clonotype has at least ten counts. The antigen this receptor binds is unknown. No much larger clonotype is one base removed from it; base qualities were not supplied. The healthy controls were volunteers from blood banks in Maryland, USA. Libraries from unsorted PBMCs were made from 2 million PBMCs kept in RNAlater at -80 degrees C until RNA extraction. PBMCs were separated from peripheral blood using Ficoll-Hypaque density gradient centrifugation and then cryopreserved in liquid nitrogen. cDNA was synthesized by template-switch 5'RACE using a primer with a 10-nucleotide random unique molecular identifier that tagged each TCR transcript. Each sequencing run produced over 160 million TCR-beta sequences covering 15-18 subjects. Total RNA was extracted with the RNeasy kit. The KAPA Real-time Library Amplification kit was used to amplify TCR-beta VDJ regions with primers for the TCR constant region and the 5'RACE anchor. Sample indexes and Illumina adaptors were added in a first PCR, and a second PCR then increased library yield. The roughly 650 bp TCR product was size-selected on a 2% E-gel SizeSelection system after Ampure bead purification. Before pooling, library quality was assessed on a Bioanalyzer, concentration was determined with Qubit, and library quantification was performed with the Kapa Library Quantification kit. Libraries were sequenced paired-end 2 x 150 bp on an Illumina HiSeq 2500. To increase sequence diversity, roughly 24-32% phiX was spiked into each library pool. Processing in the source paper ran as follows. Quality-filtered reads were processed with the UMI-based MiGEC pipeline, and over 90% of raw TCR sequences were removed by the MiGEC pipeline during error correction. IMGT germline references were used for alignment of VDJ genes, and clonotypes were defined by a unique CDR3 amino acid sequence together with V-J genes. Clonal expansion, Shannon diversity, and CDR3 relatedness (CalcPairwiseDistances, ClusterSamples) were evaluated with VDJtools, and phylogenetic trees were built with CLCbio workbench. Using coefficient-of-variation modelling across technical triplicates, the study counted a clone as expanded if it had at least 8 unique UMIs. TCRdb reanalyzed the raw reads on its own, using fastp at Q25 for trimming and MiXCR for clone calling, and kept in-frame beta chains. Identical CDR3 protein sequences are pooled into one entry, listed with their most common genes and DNA. The V and J calls and clone size come from TCRdb's table, not from the authors' own analysis. The sample profile shows approximately 32,000 distinct CDR3 sequences; roughly 7% of them were found once. Clones ranked in the top ten supply 4% to 5.5% of the sample.

This clonotype was obtained from a middle-aged woman in good health. The specimen sequenced was PBMCs. This chain is built from TRBV6-5 and TRBJ2-7; the D gene is unclear. The sequenced DNA: TGTGCCAGCAGTCTAGGGCGCGAGCAGTACTTC. Protein translation: CASSLGREQYF.